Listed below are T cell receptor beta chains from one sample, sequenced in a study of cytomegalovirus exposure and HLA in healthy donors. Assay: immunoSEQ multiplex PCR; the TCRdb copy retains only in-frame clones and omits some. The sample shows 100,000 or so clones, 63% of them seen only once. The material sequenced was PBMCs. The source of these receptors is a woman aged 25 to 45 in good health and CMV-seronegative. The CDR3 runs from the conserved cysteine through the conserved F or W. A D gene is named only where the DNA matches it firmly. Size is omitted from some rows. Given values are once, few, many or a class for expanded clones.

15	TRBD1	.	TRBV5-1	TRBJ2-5	CASRRTRQGGETQYF	TGCGCCAGCAGGAGGACAAGACAGGGTGGTGAGACCCAGTACTTC
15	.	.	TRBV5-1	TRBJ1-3	CASSLSGVSGNTIYF	TGCGCCAGCAGCTTGAGCGGCGTCTCTGGAAACACCATATATTTT
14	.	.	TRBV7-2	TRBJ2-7	CASSVTGGGYEQYF	TGTGCCAGCAGCGTAACAGGGGGGGGCTACGAGCAGTACTTC
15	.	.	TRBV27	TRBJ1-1	CASSLYPGVKTEAFF	TGTGCCAGCAGCCTCTACCCGGGGGTAAAGACTGAAGCTTTCTTT
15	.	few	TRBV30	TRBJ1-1	CAWSPTGTSHTEAFF	TGTGCCTGGAGTCCAACCGGGACATCCCACACTGAAGCTTTCTTT
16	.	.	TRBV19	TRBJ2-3	CASSTILERGTDTQYF	TGTGCCAGTAGTACCATACTAGAGAGGGGCACAGATACGCAGTATTTT
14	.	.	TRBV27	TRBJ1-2	CASSRQNGGYGYTF	TGTGCCAGCAGTCGACAGAACGGGGGCTATGGCTACACCTTC
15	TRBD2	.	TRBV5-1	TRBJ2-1	CASSFGLAGNNEQFF	TGCGCCAGCAGCTTCGGTCTAGCGGGGAACAATGAGCAGTTCTTC
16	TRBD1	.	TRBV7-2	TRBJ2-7	CASSLAGQGDTYEQYF	TGTGCCAGCAGCTTAGCGGGACAGGGGGACACCTACGAGCAGTACTTC
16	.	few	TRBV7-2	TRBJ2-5	CASSLDRRGGGGTQYF	TGTGCCAGCAGCTTAGACCGGCGGGGTGGAGGTGGGACCCAGTACTTC
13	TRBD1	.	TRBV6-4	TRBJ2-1	CASRATGEVEQFF	TGTGCCAGCAGAGCGACAGGGGAAGTTGAGCAGTTCTTC
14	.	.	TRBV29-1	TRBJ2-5	CSASRSLGQETQYF	TGCAGCGCCTCCCGTAGCCTTGGCCAAGAGACCCAGTACTTC
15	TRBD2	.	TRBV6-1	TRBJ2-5	CASRLAGVTKETQYF	TGTGCCAGCAGACTAGCGGGGGTTACGAAAGAGACCCAGTACTTC
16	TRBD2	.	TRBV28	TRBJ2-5	CASLPVGSGSVETQYF	TGTGCCAGCCTTCCCGTCGGTAGCGGGAGTGTGGAGACCCAGTACTTC
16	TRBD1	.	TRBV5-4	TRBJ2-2	CASSPVGTGVIGELFF	TGTGCCAGCAGCCCGGTAGGGACAGGGGTAATCGGGGAGCTGTTTTTT
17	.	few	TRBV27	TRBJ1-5	CASSLYPPGGSNQPQHF	TGTGCCAGCAGTTTATATCCCCCAGGAGGGAGCAATCAGCCCCAGCATTTT
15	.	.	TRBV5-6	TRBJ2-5	CASSQGLGFLETQYF	TGTGCCAGCAGCCAGGGGTTGGGGTTCTTGGAGACCCAGTACTTC
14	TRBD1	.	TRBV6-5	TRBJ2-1	CASSYSNLDREQFF	TGTGCCAGCAGTTACTCTAACCTGGACAGGGAACAGTTCTTC
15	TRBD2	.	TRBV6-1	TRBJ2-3	CASSPTAGRTDTQYF	TGTGCCAGCAGTCCCACAGCGGGGCGCACAGATACGCAGTATTTT
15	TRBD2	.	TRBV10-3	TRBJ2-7	CAINPGTSGRGEQYF	TGTGCCATCAATCCTGGGACTAGCGGGAGAGGCGAGCAGTACTTC
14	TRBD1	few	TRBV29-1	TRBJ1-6	CSVSSGGYNSPLHF	TGCAGCGTCTCCTCAGGGGGCTATAATTCACCCCTCCACTTT
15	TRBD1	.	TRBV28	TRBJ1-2	CASSAQGFSNYGYTF	TGTGCCAGCAGTGCACAGGGGTTTTCTAACTATGGCTACACCTTC
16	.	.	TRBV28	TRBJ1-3	CASSPGTTPLGNTIYF	TGTGCCAGCAGCCCAGGGACAACCCCCCTTGGAAACACCATATATTTT
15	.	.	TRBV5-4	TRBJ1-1	CASSPATGMNTEAFF	TGTGCCAGCAGCCCCGCTACAGGGATGAACACTGAAGCTTTCTTT
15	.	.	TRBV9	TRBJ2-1	CASSARGSGIEEQFF	TGTGCCAGCAGCGCCCGGGGATCGGGGATAGAGGAGCAGTTCTTC
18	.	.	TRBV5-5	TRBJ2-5	CASSLAASQGRFQETQYF	TGTGCCAGCAGCTTGGCCGCGTCCCAGGGTCGTTTCCAAGAGACCCAGTACTTC
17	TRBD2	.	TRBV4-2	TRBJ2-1	CASSPLTSGSSYNEQFF	TGTGCCAGCAGCCCCCTGACTAGCGGGAGCTCCTACAATGAGCAGTTCTTC
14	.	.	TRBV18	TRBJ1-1	CASSPRAVDTEAFF	TGTGCCAGCTCACCGAGGGCGGTTGACACTGAAGCTTTCTTT
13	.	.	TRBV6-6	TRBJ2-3	CASSYSSGDTQYF	TGTGCCAGCAGTTACTCGTCAGGAGATACGCAGTATTTT
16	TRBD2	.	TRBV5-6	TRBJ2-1	CASSPLGGSSYNEQFF	TGTGCCAGCAGCCCCCTGGGCGGGAGCTCCTACAATGAGCAGTTCTTC
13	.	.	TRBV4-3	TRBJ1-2	CASSQDAGYGYTF	TGCGCCAGCAGCCAAGATGCAGGGTATGGCTACACCTTC
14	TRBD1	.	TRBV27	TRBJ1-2	CASSRGQGYKGYTF	TGTGCCAGCAGTCGCGGACAGGGATATAAAGGCTACACCTTC
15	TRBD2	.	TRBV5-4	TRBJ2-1	CASRPLAGGYNEQFF	TGTGCCAGCAGGCCTCTAGCGGGAGGGTACAATGAGCAGTTCTTC
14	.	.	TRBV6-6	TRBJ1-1	CASSYMEANTEAFF	TGTGCCAGCAGTTACATGGAGGCCAACACTGAAGCTTTCTTT
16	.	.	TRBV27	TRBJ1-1	CASSLFYGQTNTEAFF	TGTGCCAGCAGTTTATTTTATGGGCAGACGAACACTGAAGCTTTCTTT
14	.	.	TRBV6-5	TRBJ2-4	CASSLTLAGDIQYF	TGTGCCAGCAGCCTCACCCTAGCCGGGGACATTCAGTACTTC
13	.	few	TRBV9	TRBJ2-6	CASTRAGANVLTF	TGTGCCAGCACGAGGGCTGGGGCCAACGTCCTGACTTTC
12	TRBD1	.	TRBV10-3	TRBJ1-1	CAISTQGERAFF	TGTGCCATCAGTACCCAGGGGGAACGAGCTTTCTTT
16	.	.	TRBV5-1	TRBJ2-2	CASSPGLGVGTGELFF	TGCGCCAGCAGCCCCGGCTTAGGGGTGGGCACCGGGGAGCTGTTTTTT
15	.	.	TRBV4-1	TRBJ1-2	CASSQLMNGYYGYTF	TGCGCCAGCAGCCAACTAATGAACGGTTACTATGGCTACACCTTC